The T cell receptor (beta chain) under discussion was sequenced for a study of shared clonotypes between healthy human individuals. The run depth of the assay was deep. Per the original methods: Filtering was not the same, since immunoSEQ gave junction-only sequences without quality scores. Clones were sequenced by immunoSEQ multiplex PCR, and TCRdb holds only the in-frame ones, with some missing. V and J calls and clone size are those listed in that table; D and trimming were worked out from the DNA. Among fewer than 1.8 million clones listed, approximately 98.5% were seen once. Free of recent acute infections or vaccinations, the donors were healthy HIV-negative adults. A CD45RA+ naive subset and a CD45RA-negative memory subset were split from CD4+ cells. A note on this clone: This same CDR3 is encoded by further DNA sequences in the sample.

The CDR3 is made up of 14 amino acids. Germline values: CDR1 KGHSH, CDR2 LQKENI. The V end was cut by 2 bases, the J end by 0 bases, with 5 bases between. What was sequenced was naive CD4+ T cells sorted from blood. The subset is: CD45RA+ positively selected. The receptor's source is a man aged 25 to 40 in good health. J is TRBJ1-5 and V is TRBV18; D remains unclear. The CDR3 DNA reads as TGTGCCAGCTCACCATCGGATAGCAATCAGCCCCAGCATTTT. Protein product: CASSPSDSNQPQHF.